This T cell receptor (beta chain) derives from a study of blood T cells in healthy people across ages. Notes on the study in general: Age advanced and TCR beta diversity per million T cells fell, roughly linearly.

Per sample, at least 5.5 micrograms of total RNA were extracted. As for this clonotype: Antigen: not known.

Trimming at V came to 5 bases and at J to 8 bases, leaving 10 bases not matched to a gene. The CDR3 consists of 14 residues. CDR1 LGHNA and CDR2 YSLEER come from the germline V gene. With a J-beta primer mix and a sample-barcoded 5' primer, a second PCR ran about 7 to 12 cycles. Each single sample gave us at least 2.5 million CDR3-containing paired-end reads. TCRdb redid the calling of the 5' RACE reads with MiXCR, one entry per CDR3 protein. The sample lists some 290,000 distinct CDR3 sequences, around 27% seen once, with over 25% in the top ten. The receptor comes from a woman in her 70s in good health. The chain combines TRBV4-3 with TRBJ1-2, with 8 bases matching TRBD1. Material: blood. CDR3 protein: CASSLATTGDGYTF. The CDR3 nucleotides are TGCGCCAGCAGCTTGGCCACGACAGGGGACGGCTACACCTTC.